Below, one T cell receptor (beta chain) is given with its context. This CDR3 spans 14 amino acids. Germline lookup yields CDR1 LGHNA and CDR2 YNFKEQ. Trimming shortened V by 1 base and J by 2 bases, and 9 bases separated the two germline ends. CDR3-region Arm-PCR and iRepertoire HTBI primers produced the TCR beta libraries. TCRdb reanalysed the multiplex PCR reads using MiXCR and keeps one entry per CDR3 protein. The data show about 470,000 distinct CDR3 sequences, with about 15% seen just once and over 15% held by the top ten. Time point noted: newly diagnosed GD, antithyroid drugs for less than 3 months. Preparation of the TCR library used RNA extracted from PBMCs. This sample stems from a study of regulatory T cells in long-lasting Graves disease. The data were also submitted as part of a second study, on T cells in Graves' hyperthyroidism and ophthalmopathy. Per that study: Most clonotypes expanded in thyroid above 0.001 were likewise present in blood. It was a median approximately six months before onset that the model predicted ophthalmopathy.

The chain carries TRBV4-2 and TRBJ2-7; D may be TRBD2 (6 bases). This TCR was sampled from a woman aged 30 to 39 with Graves disease. Sequences were derived from peripheral blood mononuclear cells (PBMCs), sampled at new diagnosis, from a patient treated with antithyroid drugs. The CDR3 is CASSQATSPYEQYF. In DNA form, the CDR3 reads TGTGCCAGCAGCCAAGCTACTAGCCCCTACGAGCAGTACTTC.